This T cell receptor (beta chain) was captured in a study of T cell repertoires in cytomegalovirus infection. TCRdb re-derived calls from the reads in MiXCR, one entry per CDR3 protein. Among hundreds of thousands of distinct CDR3 sequences listed, 17% were seen once. The specimen sequenced was PBMCs. The origin of this receptor is a human donor in good health (CMV status not recorded). Some clones in this sample may be carry-over from other donors' samples.

CDR3 in amino acids: CASSIGLAGGRNEQFF. CDR3 nucleotide sequence: TGTGCCAGTAGTATAGGACTAGCGGGGGGGCGCAATGAGCAGTTCTTC. The rearrangement joins TRBV19 to TRBJ2-1, with 14 positions matching TRBD2. V trimming: 1 base; J trimming: 6 bases; junction bases outside the gene matches: 2. Germline V gene sequence: CDR1 LNHDA, CDR2 SQIVND (reference sequence). The CDR3 spans 16 residues.